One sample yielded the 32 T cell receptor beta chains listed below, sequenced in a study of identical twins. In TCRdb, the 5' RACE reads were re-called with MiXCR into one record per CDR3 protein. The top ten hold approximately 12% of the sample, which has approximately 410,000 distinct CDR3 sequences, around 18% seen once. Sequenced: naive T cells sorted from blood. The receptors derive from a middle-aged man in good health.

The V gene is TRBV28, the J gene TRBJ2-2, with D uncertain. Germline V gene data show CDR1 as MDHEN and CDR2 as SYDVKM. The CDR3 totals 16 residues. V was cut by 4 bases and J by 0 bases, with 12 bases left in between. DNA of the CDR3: TGTGCCAGCAGTTCCTACCGGACGGCGAACACCGGGGAGCTGTTTTTT. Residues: CASSSYRTANTGELFF.

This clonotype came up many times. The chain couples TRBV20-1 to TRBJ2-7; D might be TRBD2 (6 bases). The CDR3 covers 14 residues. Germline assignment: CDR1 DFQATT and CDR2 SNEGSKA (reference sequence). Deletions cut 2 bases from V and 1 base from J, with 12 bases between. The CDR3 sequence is CSARLAPPSYEQYF. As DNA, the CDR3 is TGCAGTGCTAGACTAGCGCCCCCGTCCTACGAGCAGTACTTC.

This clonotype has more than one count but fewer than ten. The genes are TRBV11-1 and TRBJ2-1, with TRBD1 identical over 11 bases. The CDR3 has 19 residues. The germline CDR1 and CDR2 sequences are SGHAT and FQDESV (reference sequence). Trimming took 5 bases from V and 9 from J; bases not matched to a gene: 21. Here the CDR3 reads CASSKWTGGAYGSSGEQFF. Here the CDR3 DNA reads TGTGCCAGCAGCAAGTGGACAGGGGGCGCCTACGGCTCCTCTGGTGAGCAGTTCTTC.

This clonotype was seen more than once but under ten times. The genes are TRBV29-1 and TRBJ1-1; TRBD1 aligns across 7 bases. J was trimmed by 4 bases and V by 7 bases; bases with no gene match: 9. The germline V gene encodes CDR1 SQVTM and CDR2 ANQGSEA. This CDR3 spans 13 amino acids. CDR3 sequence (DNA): TGCAGCGCGAACAGGGGTAGCGGCACTGAAGCTTTCTTT. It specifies CSANRGSGTEAFF.

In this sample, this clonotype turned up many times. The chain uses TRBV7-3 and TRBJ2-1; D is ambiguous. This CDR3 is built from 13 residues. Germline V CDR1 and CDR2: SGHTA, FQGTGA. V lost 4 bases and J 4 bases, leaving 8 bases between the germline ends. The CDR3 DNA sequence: TGTGCCAGCAGCTCAGCTAGTTACAATGAGCAGTTCTTC. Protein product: CASSSASYNEQFF.

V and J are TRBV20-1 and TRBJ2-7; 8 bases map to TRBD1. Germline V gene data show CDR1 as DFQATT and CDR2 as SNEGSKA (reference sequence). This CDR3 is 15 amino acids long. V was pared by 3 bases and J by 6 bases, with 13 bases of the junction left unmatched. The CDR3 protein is CSASGGQGYSREQYF. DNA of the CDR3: TGCAGTGCTAGCGGCGGACAGGGATATTCGCGCGAGCAGTACTTC.

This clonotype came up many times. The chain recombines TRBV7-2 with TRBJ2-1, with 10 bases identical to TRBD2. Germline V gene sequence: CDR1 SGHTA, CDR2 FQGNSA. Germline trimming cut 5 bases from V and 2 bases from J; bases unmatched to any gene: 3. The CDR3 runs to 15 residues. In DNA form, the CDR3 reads TGTGCCAGCAGCGGGACTAGCGTCCCCTACAATGAGCAGTTCTTC. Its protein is CASSGTSVPYNEQFF.

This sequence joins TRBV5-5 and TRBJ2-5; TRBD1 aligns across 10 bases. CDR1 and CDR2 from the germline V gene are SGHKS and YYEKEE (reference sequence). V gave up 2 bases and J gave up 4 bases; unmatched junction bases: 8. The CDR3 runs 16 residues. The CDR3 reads CASSFTGQGILETQYF. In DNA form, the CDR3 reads TGTGCCAGCAGCTTTACGGGACAGGGGATTCTAGAGACCCAGTACTTC.

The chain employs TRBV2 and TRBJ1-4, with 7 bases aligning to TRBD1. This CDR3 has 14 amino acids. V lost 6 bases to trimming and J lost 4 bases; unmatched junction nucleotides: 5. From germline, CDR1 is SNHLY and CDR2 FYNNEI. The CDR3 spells CASRTGTVNEKLFF. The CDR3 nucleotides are TGTGCCAGCAGGACCGGGACAGTTAATGAAAAACTGTTTTTT.

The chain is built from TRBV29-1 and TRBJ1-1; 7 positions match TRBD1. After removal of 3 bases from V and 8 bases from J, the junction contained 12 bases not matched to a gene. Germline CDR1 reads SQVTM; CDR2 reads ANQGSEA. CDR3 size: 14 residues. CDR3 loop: CSVDFGSGGSEAFF. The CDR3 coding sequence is TGCAGCGTTGATTTTGGGTCAGGGGGGTCGGAAGCTTTCTTT.

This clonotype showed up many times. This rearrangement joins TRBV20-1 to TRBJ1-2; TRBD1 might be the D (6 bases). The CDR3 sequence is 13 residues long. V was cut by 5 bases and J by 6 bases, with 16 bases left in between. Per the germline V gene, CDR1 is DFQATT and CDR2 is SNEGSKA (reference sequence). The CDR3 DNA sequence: TGCAGTGCTTCCCCGCAGGGGATACATGGCTACACCTTC. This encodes CSASPQGIHGYTF.

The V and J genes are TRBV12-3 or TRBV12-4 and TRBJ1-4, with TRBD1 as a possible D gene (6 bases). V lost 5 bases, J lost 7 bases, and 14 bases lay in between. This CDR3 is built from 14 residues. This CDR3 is CASSPTGFSEKLFF. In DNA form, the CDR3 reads TGTGCCAGCAGTCCTACAGGGTTTAGTGAAAAACTGTTTTTT.

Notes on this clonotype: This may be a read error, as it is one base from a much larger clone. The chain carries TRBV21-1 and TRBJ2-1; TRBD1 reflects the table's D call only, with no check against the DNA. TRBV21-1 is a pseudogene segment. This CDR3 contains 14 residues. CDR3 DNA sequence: TGTGCCAGCAGCAAAGCATTTAAGGGACGATGGTGGATCTTC. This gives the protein CASSKAFKGRWWIF.

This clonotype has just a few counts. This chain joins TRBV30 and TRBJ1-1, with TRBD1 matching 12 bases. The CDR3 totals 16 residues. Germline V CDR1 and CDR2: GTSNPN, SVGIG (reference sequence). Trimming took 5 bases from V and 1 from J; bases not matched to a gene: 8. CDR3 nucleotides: TGTGCCTGGTATGGGACAGGGGGCCTTCGGAACACTGAAGCTTTCTTT. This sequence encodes CAWYGTGGLRNTEAFF.

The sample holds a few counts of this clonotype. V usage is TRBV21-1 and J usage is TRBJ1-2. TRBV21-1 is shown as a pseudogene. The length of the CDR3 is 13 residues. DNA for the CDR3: TGTGCCAGCATCTCCGGGGGGCCTGGTGGCTACACCTTC. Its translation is CASISGGPGGYTF.

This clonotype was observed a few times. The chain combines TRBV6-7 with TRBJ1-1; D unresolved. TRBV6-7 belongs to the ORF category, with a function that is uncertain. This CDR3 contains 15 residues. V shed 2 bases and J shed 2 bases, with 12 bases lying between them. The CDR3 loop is CASSYVDGLNTEAFF. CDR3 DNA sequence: TGTGCCAGCAGTTACGTGGACGGCTTAAACACTGAAGCTTTCTTT.

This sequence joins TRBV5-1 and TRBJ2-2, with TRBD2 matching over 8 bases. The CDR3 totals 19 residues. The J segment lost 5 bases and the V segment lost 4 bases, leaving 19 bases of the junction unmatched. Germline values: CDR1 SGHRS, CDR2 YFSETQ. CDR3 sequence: CASSISVGLAVPGTGELFF. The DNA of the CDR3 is TGCGCCAGCAGCATATCCGTAGGACTAGCAGTACCGGGGACCGGGGAGCTGTTTTTT.

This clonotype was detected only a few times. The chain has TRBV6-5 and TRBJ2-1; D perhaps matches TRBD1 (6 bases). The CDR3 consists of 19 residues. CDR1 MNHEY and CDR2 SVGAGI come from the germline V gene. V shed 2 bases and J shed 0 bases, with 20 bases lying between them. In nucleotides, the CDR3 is TGTGCCAGCAGTTACCGCACAAAAGGGACACGAGGCTCCTACAATGAGCAGTTCTTC. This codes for CASSYRTKGTRGSYNEQFF.

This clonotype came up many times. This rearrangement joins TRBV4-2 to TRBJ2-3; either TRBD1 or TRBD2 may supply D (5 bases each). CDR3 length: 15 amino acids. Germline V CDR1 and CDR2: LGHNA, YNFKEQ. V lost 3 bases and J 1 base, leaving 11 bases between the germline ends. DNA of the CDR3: TGTGCCAGCAGCCACGGGACCCCTGGCACAGATACGCAGTATTTT. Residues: CASSHGTPGTDTQYF.

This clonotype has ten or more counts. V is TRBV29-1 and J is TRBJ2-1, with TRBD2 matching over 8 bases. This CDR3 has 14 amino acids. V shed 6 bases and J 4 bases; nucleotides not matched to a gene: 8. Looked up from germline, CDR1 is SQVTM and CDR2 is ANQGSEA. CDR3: CSVSLPSGYNEQFF. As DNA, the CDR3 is TGCAGCGTCTCGTTGCCTAGCGGGTACAATGAGCAGTTCTTC.

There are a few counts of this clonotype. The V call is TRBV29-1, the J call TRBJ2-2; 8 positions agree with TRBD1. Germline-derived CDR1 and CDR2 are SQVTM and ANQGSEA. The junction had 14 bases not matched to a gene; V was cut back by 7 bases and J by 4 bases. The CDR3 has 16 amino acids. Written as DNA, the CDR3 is TGCAGCGCTCTGGGGTACAGGGGGGTCGGCACCGGGGAGCTGTTTTTT. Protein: CSALGYRGVGTGELFF.

The CDR3 loop reads CASSLGPLWTSGSGGEETQYF. The CDR3 region has the DNA TGTGCCAGCAGCTTAGGTCCCCTATGGACTAGCGGGAGTGGTGGAGAAGAGACCCAGTACTTC. V gene TRBV11-2 combines with J gene TRBJ2-5; 13 bases agree with TRBD2. Trimming at V came to 1 base and at J to 3 bases, leaving 17 bases not matched to a gene. Germline V gives CDR1 SGHAT, CDR2 FQNNGV. CDR3 length: 21 residues.

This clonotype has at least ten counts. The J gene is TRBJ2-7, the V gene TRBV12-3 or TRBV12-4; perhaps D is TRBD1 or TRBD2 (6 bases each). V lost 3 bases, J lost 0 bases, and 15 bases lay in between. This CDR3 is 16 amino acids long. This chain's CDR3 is CASSFEGGLSSYEQYF. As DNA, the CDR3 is TGTGCCAGCAGTTTTGAGGGGGGCCTAAGCTCCTACGAGCAGTACTTC.

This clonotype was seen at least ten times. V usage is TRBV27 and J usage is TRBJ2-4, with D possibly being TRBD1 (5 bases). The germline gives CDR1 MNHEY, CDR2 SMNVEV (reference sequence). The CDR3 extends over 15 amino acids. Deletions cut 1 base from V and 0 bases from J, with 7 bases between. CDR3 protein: CASSLLGLAKNIQYF. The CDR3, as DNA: TGTGCCAGCAGTTTATTGGGGCTAGCCAAAAACATTCAGTACTTC.

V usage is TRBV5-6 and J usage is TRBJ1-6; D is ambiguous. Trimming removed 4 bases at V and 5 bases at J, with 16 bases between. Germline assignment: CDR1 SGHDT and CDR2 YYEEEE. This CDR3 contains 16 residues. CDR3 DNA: TGTGCCAGCAGCCGTGCGGGGTCTCCGAATAATTCACCCCTCCACTTT. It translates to CASSRAGSPNNSPLHF.

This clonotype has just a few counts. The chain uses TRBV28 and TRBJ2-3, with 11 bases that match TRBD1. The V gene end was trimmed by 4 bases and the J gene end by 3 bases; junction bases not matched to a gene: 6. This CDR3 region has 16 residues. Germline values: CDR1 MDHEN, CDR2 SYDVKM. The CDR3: CASSSPGDRGTDTQYF. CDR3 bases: TGTGCCAGCAGTTCCCCTGGGGACAGGGGGACAGATACGCAGTATTTT.

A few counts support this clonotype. CDR3 in amino acids: CASRKTSSYEQYF. The CDR3 DNA follows: TGTGCCAGCAGGAAGACGAGCTCCTACGAGCAGTACTTC. The chain recombines TRBV12-3 or TRBV12-4 with TRBJ2-7; unclear D gene. This CDR3 is built from 13 residues. The ends were cut back, 6 bases at V and 0 bases at J, with 9 bases in the middle.

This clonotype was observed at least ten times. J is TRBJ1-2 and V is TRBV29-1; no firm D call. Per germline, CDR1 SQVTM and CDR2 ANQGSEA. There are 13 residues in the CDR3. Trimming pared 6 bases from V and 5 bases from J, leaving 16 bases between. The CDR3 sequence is CSVPPGIDYGYTF. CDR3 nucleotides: TGCAGCGTCCCTCCGGGGATAGATTATGGCTACACCTTC.

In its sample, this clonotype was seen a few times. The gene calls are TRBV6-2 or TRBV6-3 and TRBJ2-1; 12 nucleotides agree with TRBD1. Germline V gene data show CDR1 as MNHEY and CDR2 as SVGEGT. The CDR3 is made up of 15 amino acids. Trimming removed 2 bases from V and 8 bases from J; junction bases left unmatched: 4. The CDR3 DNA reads TGTGCCAGCAGTTACGGGACAGGGGGCTGGGATGAGCAGTTCTTC. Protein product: CASSYGTGGWDEQFF.

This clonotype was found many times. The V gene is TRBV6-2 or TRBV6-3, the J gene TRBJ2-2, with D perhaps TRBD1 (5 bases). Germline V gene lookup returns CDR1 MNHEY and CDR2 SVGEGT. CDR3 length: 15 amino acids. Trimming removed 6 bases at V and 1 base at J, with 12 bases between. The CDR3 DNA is TGTGCCAGCAGCAGGGCCGTCGGGAACACCGGGGAGCTGTTTTTT. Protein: CASSRAVGNTGELFF.

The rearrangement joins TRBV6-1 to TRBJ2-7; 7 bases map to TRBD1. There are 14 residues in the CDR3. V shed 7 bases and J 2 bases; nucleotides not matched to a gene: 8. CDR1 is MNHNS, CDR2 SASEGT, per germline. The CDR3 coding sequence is TGTGCCAGCAATCCGACAGGGTCTACCTACGAGCAGTACTTC. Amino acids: CASNPTGSTYEQYF.

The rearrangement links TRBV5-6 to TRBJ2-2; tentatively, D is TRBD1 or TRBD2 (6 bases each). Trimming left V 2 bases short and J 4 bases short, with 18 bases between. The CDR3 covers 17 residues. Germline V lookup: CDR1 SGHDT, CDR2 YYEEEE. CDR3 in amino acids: CASSFGARGPFTGELFF. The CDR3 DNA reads TGTGCCAGCAGCTTTGGGGCCCGGGGGCCGTTCACCGGGGAGCTGTTTTTT.